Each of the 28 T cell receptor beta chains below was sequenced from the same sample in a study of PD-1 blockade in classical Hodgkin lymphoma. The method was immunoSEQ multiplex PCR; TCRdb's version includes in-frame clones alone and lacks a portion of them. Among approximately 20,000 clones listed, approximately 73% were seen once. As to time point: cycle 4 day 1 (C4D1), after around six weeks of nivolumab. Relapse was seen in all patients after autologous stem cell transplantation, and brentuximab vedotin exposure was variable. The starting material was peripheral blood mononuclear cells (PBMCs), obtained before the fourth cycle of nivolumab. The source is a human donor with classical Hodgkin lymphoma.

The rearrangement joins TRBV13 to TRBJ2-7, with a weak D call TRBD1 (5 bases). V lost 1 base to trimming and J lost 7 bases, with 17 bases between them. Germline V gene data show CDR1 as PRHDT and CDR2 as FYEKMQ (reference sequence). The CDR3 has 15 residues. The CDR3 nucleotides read TGTGCCAGCAGCTTAGCTGGGGCAGGCCCGTGGGAGCAGTACTTC. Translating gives CASSLAGAGPWEQYF.

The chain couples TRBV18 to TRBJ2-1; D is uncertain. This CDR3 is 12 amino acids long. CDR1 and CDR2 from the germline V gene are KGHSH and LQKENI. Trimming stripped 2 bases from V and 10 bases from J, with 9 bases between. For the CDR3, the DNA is TGTGCCAGCTCACCAACCGTCCCCGAGCAGTTCTTC. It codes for CASSPTVPEQFF.

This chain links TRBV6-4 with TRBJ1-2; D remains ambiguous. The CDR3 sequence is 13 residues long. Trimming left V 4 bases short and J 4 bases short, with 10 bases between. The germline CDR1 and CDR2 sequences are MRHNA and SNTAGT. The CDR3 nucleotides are TGTGCCAGCAGTGGCGGACCTACCTATGGCTACACCTTC. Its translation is CASSGGPTYGYTF.

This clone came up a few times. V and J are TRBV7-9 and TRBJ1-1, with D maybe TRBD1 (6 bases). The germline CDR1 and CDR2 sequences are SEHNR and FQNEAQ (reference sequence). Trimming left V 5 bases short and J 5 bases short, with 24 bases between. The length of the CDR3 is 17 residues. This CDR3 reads CASSPWGGAGGGTEAFF. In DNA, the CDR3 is TGTGCCAGCAGCCCCTGGGGGGGGGCGGGAGGTGGAACTGAAGCTTTCTTT.

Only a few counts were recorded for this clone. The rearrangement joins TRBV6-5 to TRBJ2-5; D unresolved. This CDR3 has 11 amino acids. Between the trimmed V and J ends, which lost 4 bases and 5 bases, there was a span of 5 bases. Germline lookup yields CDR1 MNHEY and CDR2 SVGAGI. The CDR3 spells CASSSRETQYF. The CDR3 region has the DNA TGTGCCAGCAGTTCGAGGGAGACCCAGTACTTC.

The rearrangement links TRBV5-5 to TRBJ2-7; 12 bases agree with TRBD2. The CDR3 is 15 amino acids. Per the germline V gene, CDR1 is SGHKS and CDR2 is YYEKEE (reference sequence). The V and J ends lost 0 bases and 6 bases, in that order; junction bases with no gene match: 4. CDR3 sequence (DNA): TGTGCCAGCAGCTTGGGACTAGCGGGGGTGATCGAGCAGTACGTC. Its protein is CASSLGLAGVIEQYV.

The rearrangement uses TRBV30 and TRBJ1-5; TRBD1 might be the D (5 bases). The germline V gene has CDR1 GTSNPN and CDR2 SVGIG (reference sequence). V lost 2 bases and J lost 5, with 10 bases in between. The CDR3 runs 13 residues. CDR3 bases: TGTGCCTGGAGTCGGGGGTCCGATCAGCCCCAGCATTTT. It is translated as CAWSRGSDQPQHF.

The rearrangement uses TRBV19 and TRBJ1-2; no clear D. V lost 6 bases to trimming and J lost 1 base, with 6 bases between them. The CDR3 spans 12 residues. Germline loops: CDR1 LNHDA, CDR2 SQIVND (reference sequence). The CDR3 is CASREFNYGYTF. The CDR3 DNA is TGTGCCAGTAGAGAATTTAACTATGGCTACACCTTC.

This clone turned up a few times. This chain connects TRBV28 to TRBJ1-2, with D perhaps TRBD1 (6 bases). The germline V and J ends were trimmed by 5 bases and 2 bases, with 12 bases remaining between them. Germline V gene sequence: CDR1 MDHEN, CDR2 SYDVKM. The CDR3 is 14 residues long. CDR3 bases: TGTGCCAGCAGTAGACTAGGGGGGAACTATGGCTACACCTTC. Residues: CASSRLGGNYGYTF.

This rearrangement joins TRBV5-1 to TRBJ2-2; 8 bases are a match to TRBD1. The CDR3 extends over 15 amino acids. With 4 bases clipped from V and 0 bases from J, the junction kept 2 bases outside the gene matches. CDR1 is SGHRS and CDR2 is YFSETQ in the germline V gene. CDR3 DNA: TGCGCCAGCAGCCCGACAGGGGCGAACACCGGGGAGCTGTTTTTT. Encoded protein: CASSPTGANTGELFF.

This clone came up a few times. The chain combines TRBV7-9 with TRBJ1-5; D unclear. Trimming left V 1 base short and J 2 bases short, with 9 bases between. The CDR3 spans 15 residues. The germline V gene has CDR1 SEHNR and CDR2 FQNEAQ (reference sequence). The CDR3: CASSLDYGGNQPQHF. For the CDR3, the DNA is TGTGCCAGCAGCTTAGACTATGGGGGCAATCAGCCCCAGCATTTT.

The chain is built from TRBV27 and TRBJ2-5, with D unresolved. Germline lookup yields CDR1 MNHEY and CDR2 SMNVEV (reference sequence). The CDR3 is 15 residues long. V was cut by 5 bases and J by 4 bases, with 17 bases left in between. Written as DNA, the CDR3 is TGTGCCAGCAGTGGGCTCCTGGGCGGCGGAGAGACCCAGTACTTC. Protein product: CASSGLLGGGETQYF.

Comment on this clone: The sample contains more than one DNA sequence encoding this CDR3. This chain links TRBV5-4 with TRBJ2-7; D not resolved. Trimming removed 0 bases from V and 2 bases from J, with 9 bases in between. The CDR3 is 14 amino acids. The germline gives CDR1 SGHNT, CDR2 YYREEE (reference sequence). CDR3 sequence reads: CASSLGGDTYEQYF. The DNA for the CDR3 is TGTGCCAGCAGCTTGGGTGGAGATACCTACGAGCAGTACTTC.

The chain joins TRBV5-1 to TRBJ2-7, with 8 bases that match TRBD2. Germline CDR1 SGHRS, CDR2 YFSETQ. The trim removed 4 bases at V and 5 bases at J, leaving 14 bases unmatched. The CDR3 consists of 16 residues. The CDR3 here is CASSPGLVGHGNEQYF. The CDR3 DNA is TGCGCCAGCAGCCCGGGACTAGTGGGACACGGGAACGAGCAGTACTTC.

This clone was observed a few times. The CDR3 DNA follows: TGTGCCAGCAGCTTAGTTCACCAAGAGACCCAGTACTTC. Its protein product is CASSLVHQETQYF. This chain links TRBV7-6 with TRBJ2-5; no clear D. CDR1 and CDR2 (germline): SGHVS, FNYEAQ. V dropped 1 base and J dropped 0 bases, with 3 bases sitting between them. The CDR3 covers 13 residues.

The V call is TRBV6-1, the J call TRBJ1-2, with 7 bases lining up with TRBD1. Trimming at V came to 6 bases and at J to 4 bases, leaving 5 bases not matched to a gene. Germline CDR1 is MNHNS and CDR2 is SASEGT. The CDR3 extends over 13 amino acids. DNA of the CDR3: TGTGCCAGCAGCCTTGGACAGGCCTATGGCTACACCTTC. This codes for CASSLGQAYGYTF.

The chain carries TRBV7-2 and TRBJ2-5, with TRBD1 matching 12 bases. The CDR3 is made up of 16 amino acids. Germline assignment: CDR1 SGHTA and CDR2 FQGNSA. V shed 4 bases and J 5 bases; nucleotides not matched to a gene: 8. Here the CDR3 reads CASSYPGTGGMETQYF. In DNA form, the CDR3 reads TGTGCCAGCAGCTACCCCGGGACAGGGGGCATGGAGACCCAGTACTTC.

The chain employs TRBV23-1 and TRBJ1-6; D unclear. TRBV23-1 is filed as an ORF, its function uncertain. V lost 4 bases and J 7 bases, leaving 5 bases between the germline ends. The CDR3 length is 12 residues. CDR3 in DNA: TGCGCCAGCAGTCGTCCGAATTCACCCCTCCACTTT. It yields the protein CASSRPNSPLHF.

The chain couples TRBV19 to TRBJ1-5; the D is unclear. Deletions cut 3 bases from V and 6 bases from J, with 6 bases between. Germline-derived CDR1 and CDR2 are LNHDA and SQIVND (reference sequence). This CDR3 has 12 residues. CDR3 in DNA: TGTGCCAGTAGTATGCTGAGTCAGCCCCAGCATTTT. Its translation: CASSMLSQPQHF. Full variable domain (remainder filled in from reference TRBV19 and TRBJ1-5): DGGITQSPKYLFRKEGQNVTLSCEQNLNHDAMYWYRQDPGQGLRLIYYSQIVNDFQKGDIAEGYSVSREKKESFPLTVTSAQKNPTAFYLCASSMLSQPQHFGDGTRLSIL.

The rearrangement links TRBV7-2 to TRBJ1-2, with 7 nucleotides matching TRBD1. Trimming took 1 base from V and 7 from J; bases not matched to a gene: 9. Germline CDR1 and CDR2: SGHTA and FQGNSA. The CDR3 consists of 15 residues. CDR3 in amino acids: CASSLGDRRSVGYTF. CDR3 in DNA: TGTGCCAGCAGCTTAGGGGACAGACGATCGGTTGGCTACACCTTC.

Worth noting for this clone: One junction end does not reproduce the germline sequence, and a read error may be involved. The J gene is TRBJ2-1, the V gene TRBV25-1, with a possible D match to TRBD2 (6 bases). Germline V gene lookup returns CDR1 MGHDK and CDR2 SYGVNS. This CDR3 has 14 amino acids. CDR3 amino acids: CASSVSGDVNKQFF. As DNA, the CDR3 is TGTGCCAGCAGTGTGTCGGGGGATGTCAATAAGCAGTTCTTC.

CDR3 in amino acids: CAWSLGLAGGGEQYF. In nucleotides, the CDR3 is TGTGCCTGGAGCCTGGGACTAGCGGGAGGGGGCGAGCAGTACTTC. The chain has TRBV30 and TRBJ2-7, with 16 bases that match TRBD2. The germline gives CDR1 GTSNPN, CDR2 SVGIG (reference sequence). V shed 3 bases, J shed 6 bases, and the junction held 5 bases outside the gene matches. The CDR3 is 15 residues long.

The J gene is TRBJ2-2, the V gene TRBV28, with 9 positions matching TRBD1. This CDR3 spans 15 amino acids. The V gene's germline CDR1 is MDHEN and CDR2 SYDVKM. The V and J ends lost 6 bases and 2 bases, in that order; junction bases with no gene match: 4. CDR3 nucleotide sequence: TGTGCCAGCAGGCGACAGGGGGTAAACACCGGGGAGCTGTTTTTT. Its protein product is CASRRQGVNTGELFF.

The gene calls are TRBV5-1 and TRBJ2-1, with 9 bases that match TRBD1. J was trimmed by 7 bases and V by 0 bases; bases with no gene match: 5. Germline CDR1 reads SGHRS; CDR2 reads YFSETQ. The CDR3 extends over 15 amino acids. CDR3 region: CASSLDRGQINEQFF. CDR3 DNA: TGCGCCAGCAGCTTGGACAGGGGGCAGATAAATGAGCAGTTCTTC.

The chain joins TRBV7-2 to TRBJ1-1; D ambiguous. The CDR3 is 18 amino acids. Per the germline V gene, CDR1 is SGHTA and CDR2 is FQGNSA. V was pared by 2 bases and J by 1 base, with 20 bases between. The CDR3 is CASSLRSEISIGNTEAFF. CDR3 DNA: TGTGCCAGCAGCTTAAGGTCCGAGATATCTATAGGGAACACTGAAGCTTTCTTT.

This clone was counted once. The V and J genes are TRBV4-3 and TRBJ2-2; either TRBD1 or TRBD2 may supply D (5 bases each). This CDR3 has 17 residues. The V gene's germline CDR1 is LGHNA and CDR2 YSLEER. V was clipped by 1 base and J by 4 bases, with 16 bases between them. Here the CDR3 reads CASSQVVPGPLTGELFF. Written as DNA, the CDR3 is TGCGCCAGCAGCCAAGTTGTTCCGGGACCCCTCACCGGGGAGCTGTTTTTT.

CDR3 sequence: CASSQASSGGHYNSPLHF. CDR3 coding DNA: TGCGCCAGCAGCCAAGCCAGTTCAGGGGGGCACTATAATTCACCCCTCCACTTT. The rearrangement uses TRBV4-3 and TRBJ1-6; 7 bases match TRBD1. Per the germline V gene, CDR1 is LGHNA and CDR2 is YSLEER. V shed 1 base, J shed 3 bases, and the junction held 9 bases outside the gene matches. CDR3 length equals 18 residues.

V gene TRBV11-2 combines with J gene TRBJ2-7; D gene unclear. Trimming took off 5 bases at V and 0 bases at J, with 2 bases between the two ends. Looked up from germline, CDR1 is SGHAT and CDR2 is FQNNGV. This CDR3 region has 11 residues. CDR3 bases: TGTGCCAGCAGCATCTCCTACGAGCAGTACTTC. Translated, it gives CASSISYEQYF.